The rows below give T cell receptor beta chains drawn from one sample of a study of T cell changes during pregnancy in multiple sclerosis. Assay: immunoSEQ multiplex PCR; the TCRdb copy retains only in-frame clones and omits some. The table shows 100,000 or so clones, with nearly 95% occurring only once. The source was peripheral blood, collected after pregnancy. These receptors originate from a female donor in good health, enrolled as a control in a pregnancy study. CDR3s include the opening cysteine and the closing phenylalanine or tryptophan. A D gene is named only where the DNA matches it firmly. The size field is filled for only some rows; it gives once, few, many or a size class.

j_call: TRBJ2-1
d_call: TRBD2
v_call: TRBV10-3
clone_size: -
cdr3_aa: CAISESILRGVVGERETRNEQFF
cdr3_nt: TGTGCCATCAGTGAGTCTATCCTTAGGGGGGTTGTTGGAGAGCGGGAGACCCGCAATGAGCAGTTCTTC

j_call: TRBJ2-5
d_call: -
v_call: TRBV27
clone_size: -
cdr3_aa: CASSLGETQYF
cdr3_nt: TGTGCCAGCAGTCTCGGGGAGACCCAGTACTTC

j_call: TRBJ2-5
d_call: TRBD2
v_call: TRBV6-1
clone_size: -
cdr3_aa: CASSDPRGLAGSRETQYF
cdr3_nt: TGTGCCAGCAGTGACCCAAGGGGACTAGCGGGATCACGAGAGACCCAGTACTTC

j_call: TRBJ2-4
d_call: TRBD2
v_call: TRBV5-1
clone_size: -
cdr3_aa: CASSLEGRSGRFIPSF
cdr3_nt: TGCGCCAGCAGCTTGGAGGGTCGGAGCGGGAGGTTCATCCCCAGCTTC

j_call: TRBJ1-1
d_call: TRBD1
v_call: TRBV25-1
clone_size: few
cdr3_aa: CAKGTGWDTEAFF
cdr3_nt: TGTGCCAAAGGGACAGGGTGGGACACTGAAGCTTTCTTT

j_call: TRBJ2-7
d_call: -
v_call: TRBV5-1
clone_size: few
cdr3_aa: CASSPGGSFNYEQYF
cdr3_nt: TGCGCCAGCAGCCCGGGGGGCAGTTTCAACTACGAGCAGTACTTC

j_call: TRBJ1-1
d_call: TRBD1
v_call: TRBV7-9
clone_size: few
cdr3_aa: CASSPGTGGSQEAFF
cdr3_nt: TGTGCCAGCAGCCCAGGGACAGGGGGAAGCCAAGAAGCTTTCTTT

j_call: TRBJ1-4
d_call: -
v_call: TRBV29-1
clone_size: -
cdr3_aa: CSVERGEKLFF
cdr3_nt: TGCAGCGTTGAAAGAGGGGAAAAACTGTTTTTT

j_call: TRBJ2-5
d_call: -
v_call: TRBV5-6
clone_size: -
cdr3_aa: CASSLALGLQETQYF
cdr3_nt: TGTGCCAGCAGCTTGGCTTTAGGACTACAAGAGACCCAGTACTTC

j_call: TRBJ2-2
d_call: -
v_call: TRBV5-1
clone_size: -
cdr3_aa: CASSLVGGHLPNTGELFF
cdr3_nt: TGCGCCAGCAGCTTGGTAGGGGGACACTTACCGAACACCGGGGAGCTGTTTTTT

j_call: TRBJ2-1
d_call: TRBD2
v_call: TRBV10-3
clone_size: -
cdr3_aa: CAIRGTSYNEQFF
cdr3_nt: TGTGCCATCAGGGGGACTAGCTACAATGAGCAGTTCTTC

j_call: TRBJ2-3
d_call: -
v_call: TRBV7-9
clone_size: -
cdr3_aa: CASSPPGGTDTQYF
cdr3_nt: TGTGCCAGCAGCCCCCCCGGGGGCACAGATACGCAGTATTTT

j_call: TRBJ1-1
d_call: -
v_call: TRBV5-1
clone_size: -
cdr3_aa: CASSREGNTEAFF
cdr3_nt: TGCGCCAGCAGCAGGGAGGGGAACACTGAAGCTTTCTTT

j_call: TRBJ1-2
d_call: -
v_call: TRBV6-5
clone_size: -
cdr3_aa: CASTPGPGTYYGYTF
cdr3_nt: TGTGCCAGCACCCCCGGCCCCGGGACATACTATGGCTACACCTTC

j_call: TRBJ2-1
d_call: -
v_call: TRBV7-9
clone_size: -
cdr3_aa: CASSLDRGLDIFF
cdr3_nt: TGTGCCAGCAGCTTAGACAGGGGACTAGACATATTCTTC

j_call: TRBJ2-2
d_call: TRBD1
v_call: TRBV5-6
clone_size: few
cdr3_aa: CASSSSDRGRELFF
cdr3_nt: TGTGCCAGCAGCTCGTCCGACAGGGGCCGGGAGCTGTTTTTT

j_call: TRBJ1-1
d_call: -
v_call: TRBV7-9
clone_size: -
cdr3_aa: CASSRLNRDLHTEAFF
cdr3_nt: TGTGCCAGCAGCCGATTAAACAGGGATTTACACACTGAAGCTTTCTTT

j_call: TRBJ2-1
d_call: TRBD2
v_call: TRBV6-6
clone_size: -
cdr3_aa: CASSYLAGGLVNEQFF
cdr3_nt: TGTGCCAGCAGTTATCTAGCGGGAGGCCTAGTTAATGAGCAGTTCTTC

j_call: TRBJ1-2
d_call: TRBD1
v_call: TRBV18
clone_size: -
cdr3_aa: CASSPLGQGFYGYTF
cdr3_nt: TGTGCCAGCTCACCATTGGGACAGGGGTTCTATGGCTACACCTTC

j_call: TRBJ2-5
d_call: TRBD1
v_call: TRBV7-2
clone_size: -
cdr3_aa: CATLRRTGIGQETQYF
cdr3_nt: TGTGCCACCCTGAGGAGGACAGGCATCGGCCAAGAGACCCAGTACTTC

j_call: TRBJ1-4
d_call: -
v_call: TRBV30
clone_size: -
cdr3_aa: CAWDPGWQGSKATNEKLFF
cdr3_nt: TGTGCCTGGGATCCCGGATGGCAGGGATCGAAAGCAACTAATGAAAAACTGTTTTTT

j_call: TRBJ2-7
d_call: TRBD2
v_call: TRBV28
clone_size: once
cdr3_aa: CASSPGEGSYEQYF
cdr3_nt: TGTGCCAGCAGTCCCGGGGAGGGATCCTACGAGCAGTACTTC

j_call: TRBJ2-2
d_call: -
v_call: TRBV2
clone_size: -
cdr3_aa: CASSEAALSPNTGELFF
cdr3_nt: TGTGCCAGCAGTGAAGCAGCCCTATCCCCGAACACCGGGGAGCTGTTTTTT

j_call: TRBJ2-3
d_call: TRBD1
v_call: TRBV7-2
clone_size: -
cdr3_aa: CASSTGQGGADTQYF
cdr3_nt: TGTGCCAGCAGCACCGGACAGGGAGGAGCAGATACGCAGTATTTT

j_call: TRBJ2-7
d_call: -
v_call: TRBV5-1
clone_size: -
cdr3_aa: CASSLMGTFSSYEQYF
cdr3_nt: TGCGCCAGCAGCTTGATGGGCACATTCTCTTCCTACGAGCAGTACTTC

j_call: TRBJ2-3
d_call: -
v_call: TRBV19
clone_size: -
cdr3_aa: CASHSTRFTDTQYF
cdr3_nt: TGTGCCAGTCATAGTACGCGGTTCACAGATACGCAGTATTTT

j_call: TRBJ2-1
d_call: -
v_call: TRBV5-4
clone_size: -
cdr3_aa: CASSPGGRGDNEQFF
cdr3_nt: TGTGCCAGCAGCCCCGGTGGCAGGGGGGACAATGAGCAGTTCTTC

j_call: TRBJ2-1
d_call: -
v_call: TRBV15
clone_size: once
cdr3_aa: CATSRLLGGEQFF
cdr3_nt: TGTGCCACCAGCAGACTACTTGGCGGCGAGCAGTTCTTC

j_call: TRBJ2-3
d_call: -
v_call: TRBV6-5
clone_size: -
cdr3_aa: CASSYSGQGRADTQYF
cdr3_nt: TGTGCCAGCAGTTACTCGGGGCAGGGTCGTGCGGATACGCAGTATTTT

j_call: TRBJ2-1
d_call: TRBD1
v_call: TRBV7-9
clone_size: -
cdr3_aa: CASSRTGAYNEQFF
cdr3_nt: TGTGCCAGCAGCCGGACAGGGGCCTACAATGAGCAGTTCTTC

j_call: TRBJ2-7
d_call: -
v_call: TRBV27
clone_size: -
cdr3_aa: CASSLEGGGWEQYF
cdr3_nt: TGTGCCAGCAGTTTGGAAGGGGGTGGTTGGGAGCAGTACTTC

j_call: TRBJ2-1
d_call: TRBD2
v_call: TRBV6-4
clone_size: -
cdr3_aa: CASSEGLGTSVNEQFF
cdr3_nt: TGTGCCAGCAGTGAAGGGTTGGGGACTAGTGTTAATGAGCAGTTCTTC

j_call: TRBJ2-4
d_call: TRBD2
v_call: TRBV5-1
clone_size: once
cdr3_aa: CASSSPTSGGFIAKNIQYF
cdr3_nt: TGCGCCAGCAGCTCACCGACTAGCGGGGGATTTATAGCCAAAAACATTCAGTACTTC

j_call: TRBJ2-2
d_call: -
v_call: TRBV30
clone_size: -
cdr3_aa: CAWSSSGELFF
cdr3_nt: TGTGCCTGGAGTTCCTCCGGGGAGCTGTTTTTT

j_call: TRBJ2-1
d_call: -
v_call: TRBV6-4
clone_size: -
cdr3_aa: CASSLGTYNEQFF
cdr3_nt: TGTGCCAGCAGCTTAGGGACATACAATGAGCAGTTCTTC

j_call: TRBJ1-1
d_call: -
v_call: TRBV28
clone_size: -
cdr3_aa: CASSEMNTEAFF
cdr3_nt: TGTGCCAGCAGTGAGATGAACACTGAAGCTTTCTTT

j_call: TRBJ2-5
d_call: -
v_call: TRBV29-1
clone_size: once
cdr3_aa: CSVWQGRKSETQYF
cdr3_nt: TGCAGCGTTTGGCAGGGGCGAAAGTCGGAGACCCAGTACTTC

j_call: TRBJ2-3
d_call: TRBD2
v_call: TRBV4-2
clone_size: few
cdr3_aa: CASSQDRTSGTTDTQYF
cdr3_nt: TGTGCCAGCAGCCAAGATCGGACTAGCGGGACGACAGATACGCAGTATTTT

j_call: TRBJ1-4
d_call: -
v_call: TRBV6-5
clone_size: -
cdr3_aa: CASSKRFDNEKLFF
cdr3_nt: TGTGCCAGCAGTAAGAGATTTGATAATGAAAAACTGTTTTTT

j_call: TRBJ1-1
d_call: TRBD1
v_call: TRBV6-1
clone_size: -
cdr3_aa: CASRERQGATEAFF
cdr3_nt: TGTGCCAGCAGGGAGCGACAGGGAGCCACTGAAGCTTTCTTT

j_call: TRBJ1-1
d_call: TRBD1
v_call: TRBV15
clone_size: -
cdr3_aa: CATSRGQSSRGRTEAFF
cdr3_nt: TGTGCCACCAGCAGAGGACAAAGTAGCAGGGGGCGAACTGAAGCTTTCTTT

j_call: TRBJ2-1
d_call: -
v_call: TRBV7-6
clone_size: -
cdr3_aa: CASSFSRSYNEQFF
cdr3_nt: TGTGCCAGCAGCTTTTCCCGCTCCTACAATGAGCAGTTCTTC

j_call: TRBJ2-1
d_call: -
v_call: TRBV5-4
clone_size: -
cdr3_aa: CASSSGQKNEQFF
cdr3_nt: TGTGCCAGCAGCTCGGGACAAAAGAATGAGCAGTTCTTC

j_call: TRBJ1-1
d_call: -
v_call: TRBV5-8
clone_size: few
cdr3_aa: CASSETKSEAFF
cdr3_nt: TGTGCCAGCAGCGAAACGAAGAGCGAAGCTTTCTTT

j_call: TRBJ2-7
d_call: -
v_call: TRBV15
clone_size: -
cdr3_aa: CATSRAGDEQYF
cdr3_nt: TGTGCCACCAGCAGAGCAGGTGACGAGCAGTACTTC

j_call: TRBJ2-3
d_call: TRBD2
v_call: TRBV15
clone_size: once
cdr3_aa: CATSRGTSGSPLRTQYF
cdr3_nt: TGTGCCACCAGCAGAGGGACTAGCGGGAGCCCCCTTCGTACGCAGTATTTT

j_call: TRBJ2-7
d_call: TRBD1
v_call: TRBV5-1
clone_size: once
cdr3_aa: CASSLLGQTSYEQYF
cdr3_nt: TGCGCCAGCAGCTTACTGGGACAGACCTCCTACGAGCAGTACTTC

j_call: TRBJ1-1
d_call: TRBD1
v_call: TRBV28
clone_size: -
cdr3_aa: CASSSTGGGTEAFF
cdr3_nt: TGTGCCAGCAGTTCCACAGGGGGGGGCACTGAAGCTTTCTTT

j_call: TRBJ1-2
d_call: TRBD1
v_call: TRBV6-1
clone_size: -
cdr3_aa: CASSAAVTGGGYTF
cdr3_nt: TGTGCCAGCAGTGCAGCGGTGACAGGGGGCGGCTACACCTTC

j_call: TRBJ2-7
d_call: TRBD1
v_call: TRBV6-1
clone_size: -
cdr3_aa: CASSVGRDRGLTEQYF
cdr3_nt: TGTGCCAGCAGTGTGGGGCGGGACAGGGGTTTAACCGAGCAGTACTTC